The following is a T cell receptor (beta chain) sequence with its context. The data belong to a study of OX40 agonist ivuxolimab in advanced cancers. In germline, CDR1 is ENHRY, CDR2 SYGVKD. Trimming took off 0 bases at V and 2 bases at J, with 10 bases between the two ends. CDR3 length: 15 amino acids. Using immunoSEQ multiplex PCR, the repertoire was profiled, and TCRdb retains in-frame clones only, with some absent. The table records approximately 70,000 clones, just over 90% of them present only once. The chain recombines TRBV10-3 with TRBJ2-5; D is uncertain. The TCR sequence derives from an adult with an advanced solid tumor such as melanoma, head and neck, liver or kidney cancer. The specimen comprised CD4+ or CD8+ T cells sorted from blood, sampled in a trial of the OX40 agonist ivuxolimab. The CDR3 DNA reads as TGTGCCATCAGTGAGTCGAGGATATATCAAGAGACCCAGTACTTC. Protein product: CAISESRIYQETQYF.